This record looks at one TCR beta chain sequence and its context. Followed longitudinally, the Seattle patients had been enrolled during active infection. Using immunoSEQ multiplex PCR, the repertoire was profiled, and TCRdb retains in-frame clones only, with some absent. In the table there are 350,000 to 450,000 clones, 70% to 90% of which are singletons. This record belongs to a study of blood T cell repertoires in COVID-19. In the study overall: Nucleic acid was either cDNA or gDNA, and it came from T cells, B-cell-depleted T cells, or PBMCs.

Germline V lookup: CDR1 SGHAT, CDR2 FQNNGV. CDR3 length: 15 amino acids. With V trimmed by 4 bases and J by 5 bases, 9 bases remained unmatched. The chain is built from TRBV11-2 and TRBJ1-1; 8 bases map to TRBD1. The receptor was isolated from a woman between 40 and 50 years old with COVID-19, enrolled during active disease. Sequencing was carried out using peripheral blood. CDR3 in amino acids: CASSSPDRDRTEAFF. CDR3 sequence (DNA): TGTGCCAGCAGCTCCCCGGACAGGGATCGAACTGAAGCTTTCTTT.